These 2 T cell receptor beta chains came from one sample sequenced in a study of T cell responses to AZD1222 COVID-19 vaccine. Sequencing was performed with immunoSEQ multiplex PCR; in TCRdb, only in-frame clones are kept and a portion is missing. Of about 180,000 clones detected, about nine tenths appear once; the ten largest clones hold 1.9%. Sequences were derived from peripheral blood, sampled 28 days after the second AZD1222 dose. The receptors were sampled from an adult who received the AZD1222 COVID-19 vaccine.

The chain joins TRBV19 to TRBJ1-1; tentatively, D is TRBD1 (6 bases). The V end was cut by 10 bases, the J end by 0 bases, with 21 bases between. CDR1 and CDR2 (germline): LNHDA, SQIVND (reference sequence). The CDR3 has 16 amino acids. The CDR3 bases are TGTGCCAAGTCGGCCCAGGGGTGGTTCATGAACACTGAAGCTTTCTTT. Protein: CAKSAQGWFMNTEAFF.

This clone has a single count. The V gene is TRBV7-3, the J gene TRBJ2-3, with D uncertain. Deletions cut 5 bases from V and 0 bases from J, with 9 bases between. The CDR3 sequence is 14 residues long. CDR1 is SGHTA, CDR2 FQGTGA, per germline. In DNA form, the CDR3 reads TGTGCCAGCAGCACTGGAAGGAGCACAGATACGCAGTATTTT. This gives the protein CASSTGRSTDTQYF.